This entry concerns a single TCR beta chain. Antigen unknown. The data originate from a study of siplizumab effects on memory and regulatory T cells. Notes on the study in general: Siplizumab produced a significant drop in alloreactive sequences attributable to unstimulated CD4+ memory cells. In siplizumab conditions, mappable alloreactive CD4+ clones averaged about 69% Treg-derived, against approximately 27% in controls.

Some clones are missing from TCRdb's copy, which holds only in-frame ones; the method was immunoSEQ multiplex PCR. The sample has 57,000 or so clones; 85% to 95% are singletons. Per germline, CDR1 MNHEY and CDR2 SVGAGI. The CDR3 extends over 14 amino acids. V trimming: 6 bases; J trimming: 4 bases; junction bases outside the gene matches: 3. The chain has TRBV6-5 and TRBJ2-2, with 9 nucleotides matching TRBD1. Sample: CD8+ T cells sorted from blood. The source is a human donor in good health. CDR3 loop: CASRGQGTTGELFF. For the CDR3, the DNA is TGTGCCAGCAGAGGACAGGGGACCACCGGGGAGCTGTTTTTT.